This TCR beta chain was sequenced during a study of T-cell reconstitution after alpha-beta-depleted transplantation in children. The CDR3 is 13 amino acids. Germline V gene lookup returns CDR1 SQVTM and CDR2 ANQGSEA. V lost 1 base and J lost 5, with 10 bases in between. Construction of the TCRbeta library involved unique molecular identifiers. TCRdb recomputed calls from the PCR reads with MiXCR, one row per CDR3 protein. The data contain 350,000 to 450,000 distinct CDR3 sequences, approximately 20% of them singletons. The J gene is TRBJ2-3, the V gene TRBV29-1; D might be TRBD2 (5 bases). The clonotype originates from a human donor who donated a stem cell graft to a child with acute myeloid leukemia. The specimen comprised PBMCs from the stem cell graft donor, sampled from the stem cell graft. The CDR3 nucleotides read TGCAGCGTTGAAGTTCGAGGGTTAGATACGCAGTATTTT. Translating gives CSVEVRGLDTQYF.